This T cell receptor beta chain originates from a study of human T cells and chemical hapten exposure. TCRdb re-derived calls from the RACE reads in MiXCR, one entry per CDR3 protein. The table includes more than 300,000 distinct CDR3 sequences, roughly 4.6% detected once. CDR3 length equals 17 residues. CDR1 and CDR2 from the germline V gene are MGHRA and YSYEKL. V lost 0 bases and J lost 0, with 14 bases in between. Noted time point: pre-sensitization, week 0. This sample's treatment: therapeutic diphenylcyclopropenone sensitization with weekly scalp DPC. Blood draws came first, before each patch test.

This receptor was obtained from a woman in her fifties or sixties with alopecia areata. Some clones in this sample may be carry-over from other donors' samples. The material was whole blood, obtained in connection with sensitization to the hapten diphenylcyclopropenone (DPC). V and J are TRBV4-1 and TRBJ1-2; TRBD1 might be the D (5 bases). CDR3 coding DNA: TGCGCCAGCAGCCAAGATGCAGGGCCCGTTTCTAACTATGGCTACACCTTC. It encodes CASSQDAGPVSNYGYTF.